This TCR beta chain was retrieved from a study of CD8 T cells in ankylosing spondylitis. Study findings and constraints: From matched ankylosing spondylitis synovial fluid, disease-linked clones were reportedly recovered at significantly enriched levels. Some motif variants were previously reported in reactive arthritis synovial fluid and blood.

The CDR3 covers 13 residues. V was pared by 3 bases and J by 4 bases, with 6 bases between. Only a few counts were recorded for this clonotype. As yet, its antigen is unknown. 5'-RACE, quantitative and with molecular barcodes, yielded the TCR beta libraries. TCRdb processed the 5' RACE reads anew with MiXCR; each CDR3 protein has one entry. The sample lists fewer than 400,000 distinct CDR3 sequences, approximately 15% seen once, with about 1% in the top ten. The clonotype comes from a male donor with ankylosing spondylitis or in good health (not recorded which). The genes are TRBV12-3 or TRBV12-4 and TRBJ2-2; the D is unclear. The material sequenced was blood, either unsorted or a sorted T cell fraction (not recorded which). The CDR3 sequence: CASSFVPTGELFF. The CDR3 DNA reads as TGTGCCAGCAGTTTTGTCCCCACCGGGGAGCTGTTTTTT.